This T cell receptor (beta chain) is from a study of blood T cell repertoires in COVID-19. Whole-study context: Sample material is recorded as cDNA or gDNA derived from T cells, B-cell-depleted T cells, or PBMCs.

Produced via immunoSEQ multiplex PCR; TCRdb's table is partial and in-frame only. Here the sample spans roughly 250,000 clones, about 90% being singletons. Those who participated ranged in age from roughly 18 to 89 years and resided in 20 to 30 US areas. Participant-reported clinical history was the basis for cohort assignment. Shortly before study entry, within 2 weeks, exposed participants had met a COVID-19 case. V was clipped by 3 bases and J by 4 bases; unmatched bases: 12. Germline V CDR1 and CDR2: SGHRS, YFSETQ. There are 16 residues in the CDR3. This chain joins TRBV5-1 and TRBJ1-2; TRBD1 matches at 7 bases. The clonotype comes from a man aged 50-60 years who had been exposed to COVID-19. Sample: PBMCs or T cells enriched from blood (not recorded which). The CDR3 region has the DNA TGCGCCAGCAGCTCCCGTCCCCAAGGGGGCCCCTATGGCTACACCTTC. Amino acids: CASSSRPQGGPYGYTF.